Following are 5 T cell receptor beta chains from one sample sequenced in a study of blood T cell repertoires in COVID-19 (dated by TCRdb to the early 2020s). The library was obtained by the immunoSEQ multiplex PCR assay. TCRdb limited this immuneACCESS table to in-frame rearrangements with V and J called. A share of clones is missing; checked studies link under half to unresolved V genes, and the rest is unexplained. This sample comprises 200,000 to 300,000 clones, around 92% of them detected only once. 2% to 3% of the sample is in the top ten clones. Sequences were obtained from peripheral blood. The receptors shown here come from a person aged 18 to 35 with COVID-19, enrolled during active disease.

The J gene is TRBJ2-7, the V gene TRBV9; D possibly corresponds to TRBD2 (7 bases). The CDR3 loop spans 14 amino acids. V lost 4 bases to trimming and J lost 3 bases, with 14 bases between them. Germline-derived CDR1 and CDR2 are SGDLS and YYNGEE. CDR3 nucleotides: TGTGCCAGCAGCCCCGGGGGGCAGAACTACGAGCAGTACTTC. Amino acids: CASSPGGQNYEQYF.

The chain joins TRBV9 to TRBJ2-3, with TRBD2 as a possible D gene (6 bases). The CDR3 sequence is 16 residues long. Trimming removed 0 bases at V and 4 bases at J, with 15 bases between. Germline CDR1 is SGDLS and CDR2 is YYNGEE. The CDR3 loop reads CASSVATAGRSDTQYF. The CDR3 coding sequence is TGTGCCAGCAGCGTAGCTACGGCGGGAAGATCAGATACGCAGTATTTT.

The V call is TRBV27, the J call TRBJ2-5; TRBD1 aligns across 8 bases. Per the germline V gene, CDR1 is MNHEY and CDR2 is SMNVEV (reference sequence). Trimming at V came to 6 bases and at J to 0 bases, leaving 6 bases not matched to a gene. CDR3 size: 15 residues. CDR3 sequence: CASSLGQGNQETQYF. The CDR3 DNA sequence: TGTGCCAGCAGCCTCGGACAGGGAAACCAAGAGACCCAGTACTTC.

In this sample, this clone turned up once. The rearrangement uses TRBV4-1 and TRBJ2-7, with no clear D. This CDR3 is 15 amino acids long. With 2 bases removed from V and 5 bases from J, the gap between germline ends came to 16 bases. Per germline, CDR1 MGHRA and CDR2 YSYEKL. The CDR3 protein is CASSQRLIVGHEQYF. The DNA for the CDR3 is TGCGCCAGCAGCCAAAGGTTAATTGTGGGCCACGAGCAGTACTTC.

This clone turned up a few times. The chain links TRBV6-2 or TRBV6-3 to TRBJ2-2; D possibly corresponds to TRBD2 (7 bases). The germline CDR1 and CDR2 sequences are MNHEY and SVGEGT. The V and J ends lost 3 bases and 4 bases respectively, with 18 bases between them. The CDR3 length is 17 residues. CDR3 amino acids: CASSYGGGRGGTGELFF. The DNA for the CDR3 is TGTGCCAGCAGTTATGGTGGCGGGAGAGGGGGCACCGGGGAGCTGTTTTTT.